A single sample gave rise to the 15 T cell receptor beta chains below, sequenced in a study of blood T cells in healthy people across ages. A sample-barcoded 5' primer and a J-beta primer mix were used in a second PCR of roughly 7 to 11 cycles. TCRdb independently ran MiXCR on the 5' RACE reads; one entry per CDR3 protein. The repertoire holds 710,000 or so distinct CDR3 sequences, with about 20% as singletons. Specimen: blood. Receptor source: a man aged 65-85 years in good health.

This clonotype showed up many times. This chain links TRBV29-1 with TRBJ2-1; tentative D call: TRBD1 (5 bases). The V and J ends lost 2 bases and 7 bases respectively, with 12 bases between them. Looked up from germline, CDR1 is SQVTM and CDR2 is ANQGSEA. The CDR3 runs to 13 residues. CDR3 nucleotides: TGCAGCGTTGAACAGGGTAGAAAGAATGAGCAGTTCTTC. Encoded protein: CSVEQGRKNEQFF.

The chain carries TRBV29-1 and TRBJ2-5; D possibly matches TRBD1 or TRBD2 (6 bases each). The CDR3 runs 10 residues. V was clipped by 3 bases and J by 9 bases, with 8 bases between them. CDR1 SQVTM and CDR2 ANQGSEA come from the germline V gene. In nucleotides, the CDR3 is TGCAGCGTTGAGGAGGGGGCCCAGTACTTC. Translating gives CSVEEGAQYF.

This clonotype was seen once. CDR3: CASSEYGTSTDTQYF. The CDR3 coding sequence is TGTGCCAGCAGTGAGTACGGAACCAGCACAGATACGCAGTATTTT. The rearrangement uses TRBV2 and TRBJ2-3; D is undetermined. Germline V gives CDR1 SNHLY, CDR2 FYNNEI. This CDR3 has 15 residues. Trimming removed 3 bases at V and 0 bases at J, with 10 bases between.

Concerning this clonotype: Germline and junction disagree at one end, which may indicate a read error. The chain combines TRBV7-9 with TRBJ1-1; perhaps TRBD1 as D (6 bases). The CDR3 is 15 residues long. Germline assignment: CDR1 SEHNR and CDR2 FQNEAQ (reference sequence). The CDR3 DNA reads as TGTGCCAACAGCTCCCGACAGGCATCCGACACTGAAGCTTTCTTT. Its protein product is CANSSRQASDTEAFF.

This CDR3 reads CASSSKGVGYTF. The CDR3 bases are TGTGCCAGCAGTTCAAAGGGGGTTGGCTACACCTTC. The chain links TRBV27 to TRBJ1-2; possible D gene TRBD1, 6 bases. This CDR3 region has 12 residues. Germline CDR1 MNHEY, CDR2 SMNVEV (reference sequence). V was trimmed by 4 bases and J by 7 bases, leaving 10 bases between them.

This clonotype turned up a few times. This chain links TRBV20-1 with TRBJ2-5; D ambiguous. The CDR3 totals 11 residues. Germline V gene lookup returns CDR1 DFQATT and CDR2 SNEGSKA (reference sequence). V was cut by 3 bases and J by 4 bases, with 6 bases left in between. The CDR3 DNA is TGCAGTGCTAGGGTCCGAGAGACCCAGTACTTC. Its translation: CSARVRETQYF.

The chain employs TRBV29-1 and TRBJ1-2, with TRBD1 matching 7 bases. Germline lookup yields CDR1 SQVTM and CDR2 ANQGSEA. V lost 0 bases and J lost 8; bases outside the gene matches: 9. The CDR3 is made up of 14 amino acids. In DNA form, the CDR3 reads TGCAGCGTTGAAGAGACCCAGGGGGTGGACGGCTACACCTTC. Translation: CSVEETQGVDGYTF.

This clonotype was detected only a few times. This chain links TRBV6-1 with TRBJ2-4, with D possibly being TRBD1 (5 bases). This CDR3 region has 13 residues. The ends were cut back, 7 bases at V and 7 bases at J, with 14 bases in the middle. Germline assignment: CDR1 MNHNS and CDR2 SASEGT. Here the CDR3 reads CASTQGEANIQYF. The CDR3 nucleotides are TGTGCCAGCACTCAGGGTGAAGCGAACATTCAGTACTTC.

This clonotype was seen more than once but under ten times. V gene TRBV6-6 combines with J gene TRBJ1-6, with D perhaps matching TRBD1 (5 bases). This CDR3 region has 16 residues. CDR1 MNHNY and CDR2 SVGAGI come from the germline V gene (reference sequence). Between the trimmed V and J ends, which lost 5 bases and 4 bases, there was a span of 15 bases. Here the CDR3 DNA reads TGTGCCAGCAGTACCGCGGGGGAAAGATATAATTCACCCCTCCACTTT. This sequence encodes CASSTAGERYNSPLHF.

This clonotype was counted between two and nine times. The rearrangement uses TRBV10-3 and TRBJ1-2, with D tentatively TRBD1 (6 bases). CDR3 length: 14 amino acids. With 3 bases removed from V and 10 bases from J, the gap between germline ends came to 18 bases. CDR1 and CDR2 (germline): ENHRY, SYGVKD. The CDR3 sequence: CAISEGGLVNSYTF. As DNA, the CDR3 is TGTGCCATCAGTGAAGGGGGTTTGGTAAATTCCTACACCTTC.

The chain links TRBV20-1 to TRBJ2-3; 8 nucleotides match TRBD1. Trimming cost V 3 bases and J 6 bases; bases outside gene matches: 11. CDR3 size: 15 residues. Germline CDR1 is DFQATT and CDR2 is SNEGSKA (reference sequence). CDR3 amino acids: CSARDRVPLRDTQYF. The CDR3 nucleotides read TGCAGTGCTAGGGACAGGGTCCCCCTTCGGGATACGCAGTATTTT.

This chain joins TRBV12-3 or TRBV12-4 and TRBJ2-5, with 11 nucleotides matching TRBD2. The CDR3 runs 15 residues. The ends lost 5 bases at V and 4 bases at J; junction bases unmatched: 6. CDR3: CASSPSGRRGETQYF. The CDR3 DNA follows: TGTGCCAGCAGTCCTAGCGGGAGGCGAGGAGAGACCCAGTACTTC.

This chain joins TRBV5-1 and TRBJ2-5; D is possibly TRBD1 (5 bases). Per the germline V gene, CDR1 is SGHRS and CDR2 is YFSETQ. The CDR3 covers 13 residues. Trimming took 7 bases from V and 1 from J, leaving 11 bases between them. The CDR3 reads CASVGQPQETQYF. DNA for the CDR3: TGCGCCAGCGTAGGACAACCCCAAGAGACCCAGTACTTC.

This clonotype turned up a few times. The chain couples TRBV28 to TRBJ1-2; 9 nucleotides agree with TRBD1. Trimming at V came to 5 bases and at J to 8 bases, leaving 9 bases not matched to a gene. This CDR3 has 14 residues. Per the germline V gene, CDR1 is MDHEN and CDR2 is SYDVKM. The DNA of the CDR3 is TGTGCCAGCAGTCTGACCGGGACAGGGTCCGGCTACACCTTC. Its translation is CASSLTGTGSGYTF.

This clonotype was seen a handful of times. The rearrangement uses TRBV11-2 and TRBJ2-3; 9 bases line up with TRBD2. The length of the CDR3 is 14 residues. V trimming: 5 bases; J trimming: 6 bases; junction bases outside the gene matches: 6. Germline V gene sequence: CDR1 SGHAT, CDR2 FQNNGV. This chain's CDR3 is CASSNPSGADTQYF. Here the CDR3 DNA reads TGTGCCAGCAGCAACCCTAGCGGGGCCGATACGCAGTATTTT.